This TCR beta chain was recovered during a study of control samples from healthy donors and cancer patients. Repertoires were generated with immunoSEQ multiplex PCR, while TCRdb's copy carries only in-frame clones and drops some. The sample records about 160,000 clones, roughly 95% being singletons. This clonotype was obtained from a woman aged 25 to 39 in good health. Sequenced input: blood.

The CDR3 region is CASSSTRGGDSPLHF. CDR3 coding DNA: TGTGCCAGCAGTTCTACGAGGGGGGGCGATTCACCCCTCCACTTT. The chain has TRBV27 and TRBJ1-6; weak D call: TRBD1 (6 bases). CDR3 length: 15 residues. Germline loops: CDR1 MNHEY, CDR2 SMNVEV (reference sequence). V was shortened by 4 bases and J by 8 bases, with 15 bases between the two germline ends.